This T cell receptor beta chain was captured by sequencing in a study of T cells in Graves' hyperthyroidism and ophthalmopathy. Study as a whole: Blood from the periphery was taken at initial diagnosis, before any treatment.

Patients affected by ophthalmopathy presented a Clinical Activity Score of at least 3, a NOSPECS grade of at least 4, and disease duration below 3 months. Uncontrolled infection, other autoimmune disease, pregnancy or lactation led to exclusion. Points from the study as a whole: Blood also held most thyroid clonotypes expanded beyond 0.001.

This clonotype was recorded at least ten times. Its antigen is unknown. Authors of the study amplified TCR beta CDR3 regions from RNA transcripts. First-round RT-PCR targeting the TCR CDR3 was performed with the HTBI primer set. MiXCR was run by TCRdb on the multiplex PCR reads, yielding one entry per CDR3 protein. The data contain hundreds of thousands of distinct CDR3 sequences, approximately 16% of them singletons. The clonotype was recovered from a woman aged 55 to 70 with Graves' ophthalmopathy. What was sequenced was blood.

In DNA, the CDR3 is TGTGCCAGCAGTGTCGGGACCCAGAGGACAGATACGCAGTATTTT. The encoded protein is CASSVGTQRTDTQYF. The rearrangement links TRBV2 to TRBJ2-3; D possibly matches TRBD1 or TRBD2 (5 bases each). The CDR3 has 15 residues. Trimming pared 4 bases from V and 3 bases from J, leaving 14 bases between. Germline V lookup: CDR1 SNHLY, CDR2 FYNNEI.